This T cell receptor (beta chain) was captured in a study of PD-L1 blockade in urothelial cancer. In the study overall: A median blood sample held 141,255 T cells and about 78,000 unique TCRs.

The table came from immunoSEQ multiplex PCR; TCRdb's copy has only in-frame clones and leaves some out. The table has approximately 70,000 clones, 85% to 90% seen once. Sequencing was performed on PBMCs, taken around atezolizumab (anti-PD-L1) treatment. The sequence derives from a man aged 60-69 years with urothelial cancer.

The DNA for the CDR3 is TGTGCCAGTTCTTTCTGGGGAGCCTACGAGCAGTACTTC. It translates to CASSFWGAYEQYF. The V call is TRBV6-5, the J call TRBJ2-7; D might be TRBD2 (5 bases). The germline gives CDR1 MNHEY, CDR2 SVGAGI. The CDR3 contains 13 residues. Trimming pared 9 bases from V and 2 bases from J, leaving 14 bases between.